The clone carrying this T cell receptor beta chain was counted ten times or more. What it binds is unknown. RNA transcripts yielded amplified TCR beta CDR3 regions. The TCR CDR3 was amplified in a first-round RT-PCR using the HTBI primer set. TCRdb itself ran the multiplex PCR reads through MiXCR, one entry per CDR3 protein. The profile shows 500,000 to 750,000 distinct CDR3 sequences, 13% to 15% of them singletons. This entry comes from a study of T cells in Graves' hyperthyroidism and ophthalmopathy. Patients with ophthalmopathy all had a Clinical Activity Score of at least 3, a NOSPECS grade of at least 4 and duration under 3 months. Each diagnosis was grounded in clinical symptoms, serum thyroxine and TRAb, thyroid ultrasound, and orbital computed tomography. The study's findings and limits: Appearing also in blood were most of the thyroid clonotypes expanded above 0.001. Stable hyperthyroidism was told apart from ophthalmopathy by a model built on 13 V-J features.

This CDR3 comprises 16 residues. Looked up from germline, CDR1 is SGHTA and CDR2 is FQGNSA. Trimming removed 5 bases from V and 8 bases from J; junction bases left unmatched: 12. The V and J genes are TRBV7-2 and TRBJ2-1; the match to TRBD2 covers 10 bases. This receptor was identified in a woman younger than 35 with Graves' ophthalmopathy. The source material was blood. The CDR3 DNA sequence: TGTGCCAGCAGCCTCGACAGCGGGAGGGTAATATATGAGCAGTTCTTC. It yields the protein CASSLDSGRVIYEQFF.